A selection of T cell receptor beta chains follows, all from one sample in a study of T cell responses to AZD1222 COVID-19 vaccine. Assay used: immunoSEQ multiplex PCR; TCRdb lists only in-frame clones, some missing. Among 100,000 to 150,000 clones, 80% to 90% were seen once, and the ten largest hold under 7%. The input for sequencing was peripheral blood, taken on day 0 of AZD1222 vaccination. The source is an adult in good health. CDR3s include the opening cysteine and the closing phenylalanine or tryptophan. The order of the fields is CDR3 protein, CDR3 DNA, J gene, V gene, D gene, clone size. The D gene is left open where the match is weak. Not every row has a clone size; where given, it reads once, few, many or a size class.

CDR3aa: CASGLMGLGTGDYQPQHF
CDR3nt: TGTGCCAGCGGCCTTATGGGACTGGGGACAGGGGACTATCAGCCCCAGCATTTT
j_gene: TRBJ1-5
v_gene: TRBV28
d_gene: TRBD1
abundance: NA

CDR3aa: CASRQLVTAQIHF
CDR3nt: TGTGCCAGCAGGCAGCTGGTGACAGCCCAAATCCACTTT
j_gene: TRBJ1-6
v_gene: TRBV2
d_gene: NA
abundance: NA

CDR3aa: CATSAGGLGVPDEQFF
CDR3nt: TGTGCCACCAGCGCGGGGGGATTGGGGGTTCCGGATGAGCAGTTCTTC
j_gene: TRBJ2-1
v_gene: TRBV15
d_gene: TRBD2
abundance: NA

CDR3aa: CASSPQERGVADTQYF
CDR3nt: TGTGCCAGCTCACCACAGGAGCGGGGGGTGGCTGATACGCAGTATTTT
j_gene: TRBJ2-3
v_gene: TRBV18
d_gene: TRBD2
abundance: NA

CDR3aa: CASSLQGPSHTF
CDR3nt: TGTGCCAGCAGCTTACAAGGTCCGAGCCACACCTTC
j_gene: TRBJ1-2
v_gene: TRBV7-2
d_gene: NA
abundance: NA

CDR3aa: CASSLPGQGWGTEAFF
CDR3nt: TGTGCCAGCAGTTTACCGGGACAGGGATGGGGAACTGAAGCTTTCTTT
j_gene: TRBJ1-1
v_gene: TRBV28
d_gene: TRBD1
abundance: NA

CDR3aa: CASSAQGSMNTEAFF
CDR3nt: TGTGCCAGCAGCGCACAGGGATCCATGAACACTGAAGCTTTCTTT
j_gene: TRBJ1-1
v_gene: TRBV7-9
d_gene: NA
abundance: once

CDR3aa: CASSIGASRRELFF
CDR3nt: TGTGCCAGTAGTATCGGGGCATCGAGACGGGAGCTGTTTTTT
j_gene: TRBJ2-2
v_gene: TRBV19
d_gene: NA
abundance: NA

CDR3aa: CASSIGTSTTYEQYF
CDR3nt: TGCGCCAGCAGCATCGGGACTAGCACCACCTACGAGCAGTACTTC
j_gene: TRBJ2-7
v_gene: TRBV5-1
d_gene: TRBD2
abundance: NA

CDR3aa: CASSTPSTGPMNTEAFF
CDR3nt: TGTGCCAGCAGTACCCCTTCGACAGGTCCGATGAACACTGAAGCTTTCTTT
j_gene: TRBJ1-1
v_gene: TRBV9
d_gene: NA
abundance: NA

CDR3aa: CASSPPGNTEAFF
CDR3nt: TGTGCCAGCTCACCACCGGGTAACACTGAAGCTTTCTTT
j_gene: TRBJ1-1
v_gene: TRBV18
d_gene: NA
abundance: few

CDR3aa: CASSLAASGTTPYEQYF
CDR3nt: TGTGCCAGCAGCTTAGCGGCCTCCGGGACAACGCCTTACGAGCAGTACTTC
j_gene: TRBJ2-7
v_gene: TRBV7-2
d_gene: NA
abundance: NA

CDR3aa: CASSFRTGQNSPLHF
CDR3nt: TGCGCCAGCAGCTTTCGGACAGGGCAGAATTCACCCCTCCACTTT
j_gene: TRBJ1-6
v_gene: TRBV5-1
d_gene: TRBD1
abundance: NA

CDR3aa: CASSPPGQANEKLFF
CDR3nt: TGTGCCAGCTCACCACCGGGACAGGCTAATGAAAAACTGTTTTTT
j_gene: TRBJ1-4
v_gene: TRBV18
d_gene: TRBD1
abundance: NA

CDR3aa: CASSQVAGGLSNQPQHF
CDR3nt: TGCGCCAGCAGCCAAGTGGCAGGGGGGTTGAGCAATCAGCCCCAGCATTTT
j_gene: TRBJ1-5
v_gene: TRBV4-1
d_gene: TRBD1
abundance: once

CDR3aa: CASTLMGWGTEAFF
CDR3nt: TGTGCCAGTACTCTAATGGGGTGGGGCACTGAAGCTTTCTTT
j_gene: TRBJ1-1
v_gene: TRBV19
d_gene: NA
abundance: NA

CDR3aa: CASSPQGSYGYTF
CDR3nt: TGTGCCAGCAGCCCCCAGGGGAGCTATGGCTACACCTTC
j_gene: TRBJ1-2
v_gene: TRBV28
d_gene: NA
abundance: NA

CDR3aa: CASSRGGDSNQPQHF
CDR3nt: TGCGCCAGCAGCAGAGGAGGGGATAGCAATCAGCCCCAGCATTTT
j_gene: TRBJ1-5
v_gene: TRBV5-1
d_gene: NA
abundance: NA

CDR3aa: CASSESGGQGNEKLFF
CDR3nt: TGCGCCAGCAGTGAGTCGGGGGGACAGGGTAATGAAAAACTGTTTTTT
j_gene: TRBJ1-4
v_gene: TRBV10-2
d_gene: TRBD1
abundance: NA

CDR3aa: CASSQVLAGVGANVLTF
CDR3nt: TGTGCCAGCAGCCAAGTCCTTGCGGGGGTAGGGGCCAACGTCCTGACTTTC
j_gene: TRBJ2-6
v_gene: TRBV3-1/TRBV3-2
d_gene: TRBD2
abundance: NA

CDR3aa: CASSLYMGSTEAFF
CDR3nt: TGTGCCAGCAGTTTATACATGGGCTCCACTGAAGCTTTCTTT
j_gene: TRBJ1-1
v_gene: TRBV27
d_gene: NA
abundance: NA

CDR3aa: CASSSQGNEQFF
CDR3nt: TGTGCCAGCAGTTCACAGGGGAATGAGCAGTTCTTC
j_gene: TRBJ2-1
v_gene: TRBV2
d_gene: TRBD1
abundance: NA

CDR3aa: CASRSGSGGGELFF
CDR3nt: TGTGCCAGTCGTAGCGGGAGCGGGGGCGGGGAGCTGTTTTTT
j_gene: TRBJ2-2
v_gene: TRBV2
d_gene: TRBD2
abundance: NA

CDR3aa: CASSVNRAAYTEAFF
CDR3nt: TGTGCCAGCAGCGTCAACAGGGCGGCTTACACTGAAGCTTTCTTT
j_gene: TRBJ1-1
v_gene: TRBV2
d_gene: NA
abundance: NA

CDR3aa: CASSLAKNTEAFF
CDR3nt: TGTGCCAGCAGCTTAGCCAAGAACACTGAAGCTTTCTTT
j_gene: TRBJ1-1
v_gene: TRBV13
d_gene: NA
abundance: NA

CDR3aa: CASSYRLAGSEYEQYF
CDR3nt: TGTGCCAGCAGTTACCGACTAGCGGGATCAGAGTACGAGCAGTACTTC
j_gene: TRBJ2-7
v_gene: TRBV6-5
d_gene: TRBD2
abundance: once

CDR3aa: CASSLVLSGRAQEQYF
CDR3nt: TGTGCCAGCAGCTTGGTACTTAGTGGCAGGGCTCAAGAGCAGTACTTC
j_gene: TRBJ2-7
v_gene: TRBV5-4
d_gene: NA
abundance: NA

CDR3aa: CAISTSAYEQYF
CDR3nt: TGTGCCATCAGTACCAGTGCCTACGAGCAGTACTTC
j_gene: TRBJ2-7
v_gene: TRBV10-3
d_gene: NA
abundance: once

CDR3aa: CASSYSGGAQETQYF
CDR3nt: TGTGCCAGCAGTTATAGCGGGGGGGCCCAAGAGACCCAGTACTTC
j_gene: TRBJ2-5
v_gene: TRBV6-5
d_gene: TRBD2
abundance: NA

CDR3aa: CASSLGGAPTDTQYF
CDR3nt: TGTGCCAGCAGTTTAGGGGGGGCCCCCACAGATACGCAGTATTTT
j_gene: TRBJ2-3
v_gene: TRBV28
d_gene: NA
abundance: NA

CDR3aa: CASSQYRDSEHTEAFF
CDR3nt: TGTGCCAGCAGCCAATATCGGGACAGTGAGCACACTGAAGCTTTCTTT
j_gene: TRBJ1-1
v_gene: TRBV4-2
d_gene: TRBD1
abundance: once

CDR3aa: CASRQGGNEKLFF
CDR3nt: TGTGCCAGCAGACAGGGTGGGAATGAAAAACTGTTTTTT
j_gene: TRBJ1-4
v_gene: TRBV3-1/TRBV3-2
d_gene: NA
abundance: NA

CDR3aa: CASSLAGGGETQYF
CDR3nt: TGCGCCAGCAGCTTAGCGGGAGGAGGGGAGACCCAGTACTTC
j_gene: TRBJ2-5
v_gene: TRBV5-1
d_gene: TRBD2
abundance: NA

CDR3aa: CASSLDPPRGNYGYTF
CDR3nt: TGTGCCAGCAGCCTAGACCCGCCTCGAGGGAACTATGGCTACACCTTC
j_gene: TRBJ1-2
v_gene: TRBV6-6
d_gene: NA
abundance: once

CDR3aa: CASSPYGLAALDSTDTQYF
CDR3nt: TGTGCCAGCAGCCCTTATGGACTAGCGGCCCTCGATAGCACAGATACGCAGTATTTT
j_gene: TRBJ2-3
v_gene: TRBV7-9
d_gene: TRBD2
abundance: NA

CDR3aa: CASGLAEGGGYTF
CDR3nt: TGTGCTAGTGGTTTGGCGGAGGGCGGGGGCTACACCTTC
j_gene: TRBJ1-2
v_gene: TRBV12-5
d_gene: NA
abundance: NA

CDR3aa: CASSTGHGNQPQHF
CDR3nt: TGTGCCAGCAGTACAGGTCACGGGAATCAGCCCCAGCATTTT
j_gene: TRBJ1-5
v_gene: TRBV6-5
d_gene: NA
abundance: NA

CDR3aa: CASSPRELGLSNQPQHF
CDR3nt: TGTGCCAGCTCACCACGGGAGCTGGGGCTGAGCAATCAGCCCCAGCATTTT
j_gene: TRBJ1-5
v_gene: TRBV18
d_gene: NA
abundance: NA

CDR3aa: CASSSGGTSNEKLFF
CDR3nt: TGTGCCAGCAGTTCTGGCGGGACTAGTAATGAAAAACTGTTTTTT
j_gene: TRBJ1-4
v_gene: TRBV28
d_gene: NA
abundance: NA

CDR3aa: CASRTSRGHHF
CDR3nt: TGTGCCAGTAGAACCTCCCGAGGACACCACTTC
j_gene: TRBJ1-2
v_gene: TRBV19
d_gene: NA
abundance: NA

CDR3aa: CASSLVLRDASPLHF
CDR3nt: TGTGCCAGCAGCTTGGTTCTCAGGGATGCTTCACCCCTCCACTTT
j_gene: TRBJ1-6
v_gene: TRBV5-5
d_gene: NA
abundance: NA

CDR3aa: CASSDRDGRPNEKLFF
CDR3nt: TGTGCCAGCAGCGATAGGGACGGGCGGCCTAATGAAAAACTGTTTTTT
j_gene: TRBJ1-4
v_gene: TRBV7-2
d_gene: NA
abundance: NA

CDR3aa: CASSPGQAVYNSPLHF
CDR3nt: TGTGCCAGCAGTCCCGGACAGGCCGTCTATAATTCACCCCTCCACTTT
j_gene: TRBJ1-6
v_gene: TRBV27
d_gene: TRBD1
abundance: NA

CDR3aa: CASTEQGATTGELFF
CDR3nt: TGTGCCAGCACTGAACAGGGGGCGACCACCGGGGAGCTGTTTTTT
j_gene: TRBJ2-2
v_gene: TRBV2
d_gene: TRBD1
abundance: NA

CDR3aa: CASSQDMVGDYGYTF
CDR3nt: TGTGCCAGCAGCCAAGATATGGTCGGAGATTATGGCTACACCTTC
j_gene: TRBJ1-2
v_gene: TRBV3-1/TRBV3-2
d_gene: NA
abundance: NA

CDR3aa: CASSLTGTRDEKLFF
CDR3nt: TGTGCCAGCAGCTTAACTGGGACGCGGGATGAAAAACTGTTTTTT
j_gene: TRBJ1-4
v_gene: TRBV11-1
d_gene: NA
abundance: NA

CDR3aa: CASSGRRLGRTGTGELFF
CDR3nt: TGTGCCAGCAGTGGGCGTCGACTAGGCCGAACGGGCACCGGGGAGCTGTTTTTT
j_gene: TRBJ2-2
v_gene: TRBV6-2/TRBV6-3
d_gene: NA
abundance: NA

CDR3aa: CATVGGPTEAFF
CDR3nt: TGTGCCACCGTTGGGGGGCCCACTGAAGCTTTCTTT
j_gene: TRBJ1-1
v_gene: TRBV6-6
d_gene: NA
abundance: NA

CDR3aa: CASSITGTGASYNSPLHF
CDR3nt: TGTGCCAGTAGTATAACCGGGACAGGGGCCTCCTATAATTCACCCCTCCACTTT
j_gene: TRBJ1-6
v_gene: TRBV19
d_gene: TRBD1
abundance: NA

CDR3aa: CASTEGHGNTIYF
CDR3nt: TGTGCCAGCACCGAGGGGCATGGAAACACCATATATTTT
j_gene: TRBJ1-3
v_gene: TRBV28
d_gene: NA
abundance: NA

CDR3aa: CASSVKPGQGEGGYTF
CDR3nt: TGTGCCAGCAGTGTTAAACCGGGACAGGGCGAGGGTGGCTACACCTTC
j_gene: TRBJ1-2
v_gene: TRBV2
d_gene: TRBD1
abundance: NA

CDR3aa: CASSPEGGRGWSTNEKLFF
CDR3nt: TGTGCCAGCAGCCCCGAAGGGGGCAGGGGCTGGTCAACTAATGAAAAACTGTTTTTT
j_gene: TRBJ1-4
v_gene: TRBV9
d_gene: TRBD1
abundance: NA

CDR3aa: CASSLVSGLNTEAFF
CDR3nt: TGCGCCAGCAGCTTGGTCTCGGGCTTGAACACTGAAGCTTTCTTT
j_gene: TRBJ1-1
v_gene: TRBV5-1
d_gene: NA
abundance: NA

CDR3aa: CASSFGGERGSVTQYF
CDR3nt: TGTGCCAGCAGCTTCGGAGGGGAGCGGGGGTCTGTTACGCAGTATTTT
j_gene: TRBJ2-3
v_gene: TRBV11-3
d_gene: TRBD2
abundance: NA

CDR3aa: CASSQVGVSTDTQYF
CDR3nt: TGTGCCAGCAGCCAAGTGGGGGTGAGCACAGATACGCAGTATTTT
j_gene: TRBJ2-3
v_gene: TRBV4-2
d_gene: NA
abundance: NA

CDR3aa: CSVAVGFGYGYTF
CDR3nt: TGCAGCGTTGCGGTAGGGTTTGGCTATGGCTACACCTTC
j_gene: TRBJ1-2
v_gene: TRBV29-1
d_gene: NA
abundance: once

CDR3aa: CASSLGSGNTEAFF
CDR3nt: TGTGCCAGCAGCTTAGGATCCGGGAACACTGAAGCTTTCTTT
j_gene: TRBJ1-1
v_gene: TRBV7-9
d_gene: NA
abundance: NA

CDR3aa: CASRPGGVSNQPQHF
CDR3nt: TGTGCCAGCAGGCCAGGGGGCGTTAGCAATCAGCCCCAGCATTTT
j_gene: TRBJ1-5
v_gene: TRBV7-2
d_gene: TRBD1
abundance: NA

CDR3aa: CSVGSTGGWYEQYF
CDR3nt: TGCAGCGTTGGAAGCACAGGGGGTTGGTACGAGCAGTACTTC
j_gene: TRBJ2-7
v_gene: TRBV29-1
d_gene: TRBD1
abundance: once